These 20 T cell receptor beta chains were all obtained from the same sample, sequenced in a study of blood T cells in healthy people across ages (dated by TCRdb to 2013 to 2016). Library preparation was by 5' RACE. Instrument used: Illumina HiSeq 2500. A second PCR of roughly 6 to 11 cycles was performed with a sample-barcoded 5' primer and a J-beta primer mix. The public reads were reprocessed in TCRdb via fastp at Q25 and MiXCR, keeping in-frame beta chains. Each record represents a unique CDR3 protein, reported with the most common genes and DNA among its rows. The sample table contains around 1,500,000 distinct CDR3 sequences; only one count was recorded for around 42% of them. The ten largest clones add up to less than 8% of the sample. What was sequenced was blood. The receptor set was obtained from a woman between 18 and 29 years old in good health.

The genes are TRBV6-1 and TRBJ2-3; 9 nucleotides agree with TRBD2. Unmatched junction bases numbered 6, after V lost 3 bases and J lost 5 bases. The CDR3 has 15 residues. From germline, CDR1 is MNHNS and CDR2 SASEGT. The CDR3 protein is CASSDRASGIDTQYF. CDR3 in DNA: TGTGCCAGCAGTGACAGGGCTAGCGGGATAGATACGCAGTATTTT.

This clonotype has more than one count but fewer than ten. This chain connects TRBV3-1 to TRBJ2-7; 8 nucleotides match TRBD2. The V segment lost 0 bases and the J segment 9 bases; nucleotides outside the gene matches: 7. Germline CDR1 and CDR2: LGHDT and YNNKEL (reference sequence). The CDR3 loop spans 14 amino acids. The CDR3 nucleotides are TGTGCCAGCAGCCAAGATGGGACTAGTAGGGCGCAGTACTTC. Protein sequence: CASSQDGTSRAQYF.

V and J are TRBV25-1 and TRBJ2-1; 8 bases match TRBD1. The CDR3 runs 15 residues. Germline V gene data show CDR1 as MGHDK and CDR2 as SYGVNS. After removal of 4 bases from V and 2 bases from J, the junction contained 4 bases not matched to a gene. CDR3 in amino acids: CASSVTGGPYNEQFF. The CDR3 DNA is TGTGCCAGCAGTGTAACAGGGGGACCCTACAATGAGCAGTTCTTC.

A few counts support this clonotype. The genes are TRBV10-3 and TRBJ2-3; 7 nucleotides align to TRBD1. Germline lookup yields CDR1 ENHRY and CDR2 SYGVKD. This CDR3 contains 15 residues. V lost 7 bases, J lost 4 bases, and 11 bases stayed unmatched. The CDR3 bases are TGTGCCATCACCCCCGGTACAGGGGACCCAGATACGCAGTATTTT. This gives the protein CAITPGTGDPDTQYF.

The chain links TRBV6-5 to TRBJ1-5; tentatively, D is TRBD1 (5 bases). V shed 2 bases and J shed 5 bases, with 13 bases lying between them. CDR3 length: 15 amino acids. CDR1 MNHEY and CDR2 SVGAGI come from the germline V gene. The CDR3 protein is CASSYNRGFDQPQHF. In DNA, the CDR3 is TGTGCCAGCAGTTACAATCGGGGGTTCGATCAGCCCCAGCATTTT.

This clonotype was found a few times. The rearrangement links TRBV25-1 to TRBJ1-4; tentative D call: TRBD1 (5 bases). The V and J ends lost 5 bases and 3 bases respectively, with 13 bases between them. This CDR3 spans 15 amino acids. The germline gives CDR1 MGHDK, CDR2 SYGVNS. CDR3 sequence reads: CASSFGGSANEKLFF. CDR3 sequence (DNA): TGTGCCAGCAGTTTTGGGGGGTCGGCTAATGAAAAACTGTTTTTT.

The CDR3 reads CSARDGTGRAYTF. The CDR3 coding sequence is TGCAGTGCTAGGGACGGGACGGGGAGGGCCTACACCTTC. The genes are TRBV20-1 and TRBJ1-2; a possible D gene is TRBD1 (5 bases). Trimming stripped 3 bases from V and 10 bases from J, with 18 bases between. This CDR3 has 13 residues. In germline, CDR1 is DFQATT, CDR2 SNEGSKA (reference sequence).

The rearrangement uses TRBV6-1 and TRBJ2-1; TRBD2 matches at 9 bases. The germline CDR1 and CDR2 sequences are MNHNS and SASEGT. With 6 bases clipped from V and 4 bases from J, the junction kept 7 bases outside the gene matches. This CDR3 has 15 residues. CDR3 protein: CASRARLADYNEQFF. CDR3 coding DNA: TGTGCCAGCAGAGCTAGACTAGCGGATTACAATGAGCAGTTCTTC.

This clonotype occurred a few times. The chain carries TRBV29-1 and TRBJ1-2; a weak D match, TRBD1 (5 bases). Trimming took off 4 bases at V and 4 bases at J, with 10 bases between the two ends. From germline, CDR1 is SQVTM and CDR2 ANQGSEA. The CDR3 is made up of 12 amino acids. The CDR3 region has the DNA TGCAGCGTTGTCGGGGGGGTCTATGGCTACACCTTC. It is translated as CSVVGGVYGYTF. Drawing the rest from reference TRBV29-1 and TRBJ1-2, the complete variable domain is SAVISQKPSRDICQRGTSLTIQCQVDSQVTMMFWYRQQPGQSLTLIATANQGSEATYESGFVIDKFPISRPNLTFSTLTVSNMSPEDSSIYLCSVVGGVYGYTFGSGTRLTVV.

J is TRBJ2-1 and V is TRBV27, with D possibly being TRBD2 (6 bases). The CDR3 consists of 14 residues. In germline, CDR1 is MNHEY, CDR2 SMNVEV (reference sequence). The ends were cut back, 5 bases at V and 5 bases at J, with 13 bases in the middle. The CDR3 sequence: CASSVSGPHNEQFF. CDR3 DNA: TGTGCCAGCAGTGTGAGCGGGCCCCACAATGAGCAGTTCTTC.

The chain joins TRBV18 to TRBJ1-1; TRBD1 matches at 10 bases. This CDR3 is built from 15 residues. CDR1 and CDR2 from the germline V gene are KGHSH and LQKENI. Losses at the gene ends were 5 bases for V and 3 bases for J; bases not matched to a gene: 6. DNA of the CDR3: TGTGCCAGCTCATCCCTGGGACAGGGGTACACTGAAGCTTTCTTT. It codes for CASSSLGQGYTEAFF.

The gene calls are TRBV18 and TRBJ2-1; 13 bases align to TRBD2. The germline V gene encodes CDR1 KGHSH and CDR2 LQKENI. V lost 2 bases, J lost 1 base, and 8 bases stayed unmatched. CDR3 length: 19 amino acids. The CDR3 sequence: CASSPWSLAGGPSYNEQFF. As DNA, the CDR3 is TGTGCCAGCTCACCATGGTCACTAGCGGGAGGGCCTTCCTACAATGAGCAGTTCTTC.

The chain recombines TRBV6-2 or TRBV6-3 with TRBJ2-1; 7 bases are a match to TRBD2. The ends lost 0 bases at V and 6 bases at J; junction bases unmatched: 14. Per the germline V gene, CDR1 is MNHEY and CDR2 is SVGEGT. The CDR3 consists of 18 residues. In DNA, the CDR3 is TGTGCCAGCAGTTACTCGACTTCCGGGACTAAAGATTGCAATGAGCAGTTCTTC. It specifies CASSYSTSGTKDCNEQFF.

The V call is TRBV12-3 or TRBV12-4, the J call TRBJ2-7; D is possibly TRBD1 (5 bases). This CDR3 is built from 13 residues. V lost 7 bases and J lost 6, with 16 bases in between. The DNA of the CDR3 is TGTGCCAGCAAGCAGGGAAGATGGTCCGAGCAGTACTTC. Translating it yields CASKQGRWSEQYF.

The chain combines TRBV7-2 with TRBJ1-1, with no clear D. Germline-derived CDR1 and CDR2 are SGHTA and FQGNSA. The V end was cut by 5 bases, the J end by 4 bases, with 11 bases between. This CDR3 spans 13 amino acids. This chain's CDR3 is CASSPQMGTEAFF. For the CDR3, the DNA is TGTGCCAGCAGCCCCCAGATGGGCACTGAAGCTTTCTTT.

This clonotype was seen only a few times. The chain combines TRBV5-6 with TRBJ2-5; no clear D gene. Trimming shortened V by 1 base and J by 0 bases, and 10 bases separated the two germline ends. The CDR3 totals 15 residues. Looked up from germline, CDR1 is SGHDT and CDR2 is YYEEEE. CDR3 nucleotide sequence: TGTGCCAGCAGCTTGTCGTCGCGGAACCAAGAGACCCAGTACTTC. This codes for CASSLSSRNQETQYF.

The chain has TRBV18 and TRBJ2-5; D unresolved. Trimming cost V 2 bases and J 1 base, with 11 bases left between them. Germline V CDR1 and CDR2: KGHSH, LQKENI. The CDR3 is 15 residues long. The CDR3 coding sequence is TGTGCCAGCTCACCAGAGTTTGCCAGCCAAGAGACCCAGTACTTC. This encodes CASSPEFASQETQYF.

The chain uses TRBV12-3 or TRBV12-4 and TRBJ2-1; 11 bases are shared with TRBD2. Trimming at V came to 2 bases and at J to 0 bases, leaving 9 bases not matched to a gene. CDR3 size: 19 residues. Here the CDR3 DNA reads TGTGCCAGCAGTTTAAGACCTCTAGCGGGGGGCTCCTCCTACAATGAGCAGTTCTTC. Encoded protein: CASSLRPLAGGSSYNEQFF.

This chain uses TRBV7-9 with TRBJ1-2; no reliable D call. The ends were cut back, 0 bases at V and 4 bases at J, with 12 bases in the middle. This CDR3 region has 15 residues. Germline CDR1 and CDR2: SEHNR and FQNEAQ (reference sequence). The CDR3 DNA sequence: TGTGCCAGCAGCTTAGCCGTACCTTTCGGCTATGGCTACACCTTC. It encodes CASSLAVPFGYGYTF.

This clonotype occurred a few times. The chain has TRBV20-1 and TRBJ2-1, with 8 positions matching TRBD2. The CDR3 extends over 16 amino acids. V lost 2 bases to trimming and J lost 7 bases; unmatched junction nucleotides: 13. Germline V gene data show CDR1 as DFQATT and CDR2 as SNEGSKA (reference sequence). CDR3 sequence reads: CSARRISGKGGNEQFF. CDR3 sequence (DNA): TGCAGTGCTAGACGGATTAGCGGGAAAGGAGGGAATGAGCAGTTCTTC.